One and the same sample provided the 31 T cell receptor beta chains below, sequenced in a study of blood T cells in healthy people across ages. A second PCR, run for about 7 to 11 cycles, used a sample-barcoded 5' primer plus a J-beta primer mix. TCRdb called the 5' RACE reads again in MiXCR, with one record for every CDR3 protein. This repertoire shows approximately 780,000 distinct CDR3 sequences, 25% to 30% found once; its top ten account for 3%. These data also featured in a second study, about T cells of mothers and their children.

Sample: blood. The receptors derive from a boy younger than 18 in good health.

The chain recombines TRBV3-1 with TRBJ2-2, with 14 bases aligning to TRBD2. The CDR3 covers 17 residues. Germline loops: CDR1 LGHDT, CDR2 YNNKEL (reference sequence). Trimming at V came to 8 bases and at J to 2 bases, leaving 7 bases not matched to a gene. In DNA, the CDR3 is TGTGCCAGCTGGGGGACTAGCGGGGGAAGAAACACCGGGGAGCTGTTTTTT. It specifies CASWGTSGGRNTGELFF.

In this sample, this clonotype turned up a few times. The chain couples TRBV5-1 to TRBJ2-5, with 10 bases aligning to TRBD2. J gave up 5 bases and V 4 bases, and 14 bases lay outside the gene matches. Germline CDR1 and CDR2: SGHRS and YFSETQ. The CDR3 spans 17 residues. The DNA of the CDR3 is TGCGCCAGCAGCCCCCGGATTAGCGGGGGGACCGCGGAGACCCAGTACTTC. Residues: CASSPRISGGTAETQYF. Drawing the rest from reference TRBV5-1 and TRBJ2-5, the complete variable domain is KAGVTQTPRYLIKTRGQQVTLSCSPISGHRSVSWYQQTPGQGLQFLFEYFSETQRNKGNFPGRFSGRQFSNSRSEMNVSTLELGDSALYLCASSPRISGGTAETQYFGPGTRLLVL.

The chain has TRBV4-1 and TRBJ2-7; D is undetermined. Germline V gives CDR1 MGHRA, CDR2 YSYEKL. This CDR3 is 15 amino acids long. Trimming cost V 1 base and J 3 bases, with 13 bases left between them. Written as DNA, the CDR3 is TGCGCCAGCAGCCAAGTCCACGGCGGCCGCTACGAGCAGTACTTC. This codes for CASSQVHGGRYEQYF.

V and J are TRBV5-1 and TRBJ1-1; possibly TRBD1 for D (5 bases). Germline V gene data show CDR1 as SGHRS and CDR2 as YFSETQ. The V end lost 4 bases, the J end lost 1 base, and 11 bases lay between the germline ends. This CDR3 contains 14 residues. CDR3 sequence: CASSSLDRNTEAFF. CDR3 coding DNA: TGCGCCAGCAGCAGCCTCGACAGGAACACTGAAGCTTTCTTT.

The chain joins TRBV4-1 to TRBJ2-2; D perhaps matches TRBD1 (5 bases). V was trimmed by 2 bases and J by 7 bases, leaving 8 bases between them. CDR3 length: 13 amino acids. Germline assignment: CDR1 MGHRA and CDR2 YSYEKL. The CDR3 reads CASSQTRDGELFF. CDR3 coding DNA: TGCGCCAGCAGCCAAACCAGGGACGGGGAGCTGTTTTTT.

The rearrangement links TRBV3-1 to TRBJ2-1; D gene uncertain. The V and J ends lost 1 base and 0 bases respectively, with 13 bases between them. The CDR3 is 17 residues long. Germline V lookup: CDR1 LGHDT, CDR2 YNNKEL (reference sequence). CDR3 amino acids: CASSQVKGRNSYNEQFF. In DNA form, the CDR3 reads TGTGCCAGCAGCCAAGTAAAGGGAAGGAACTCCTACAATGAGCAGTTCTTC.

The chain joins TRBV15 to TRBJ1-5; D not resolved. Germline loops: CDR1 LNHNV, CDR2 YYDKDF (reference sequence). The germline V and J ends were trimmed by 1 base and 7 bases, with 14 bases remaining between them. This CDR3 region has 15 residues. This CDR3 reads CATSRGEAAIQPQHF. The CDR3 bases are TGTGCCACCAGCAGAGGGGAGGCAGCTATACAGCCCCAGCATTTT.

This clonotype showed up just a few times. The chain links TRBV20-1 to TRBJ1-2; 7 nucleotides line up with TRBD1. Per germline, CDR1 DFQATT and CDR2 SNEGSKA (reference sequence). The CDR3 is made up of 13 amino acids. V lost 8 bases, J lost 8 bases, and 14 bases stayed unmatched. DNA for the CDR3: TGCAGTCCGAAAAGGGGGACAGAGGGGGGCTACACCTTC. Its protein is CSPKRGTEGGYTF.

The chain recombines TRBV7-3 with TRBJ2-1; 14 bases agree with TRBD2. The trim removed 1 base at V and 8 bases at J, leaving 10 bases unmatched. CDR3 length: 18 amino acids. From germline, CDR1 is SGHTA and CDR2 FQGTGA. CDR3 loop: CASSLKGTSGGPLDEQFF. In nucleotides, the CDR3 is TGTGCCAGCAGCTTAAAAGGGACTAGCGGGGGACCCTTGGATGAGCAGTTCTTC.

The genes are TRBV6-5 and TRBJ1-4, with TRBD1 identical over 8 bases. Per the germline V gene, CDR1 is MNHEY and CDR2 is SVGAGI. The CDR3 is 14 amino acids. Trimming took 6 bases from V and 10 from J; bases not matched to a gene: 10. The chain's CDR3 is CASRQPGQARKLFF. In DNA form, the CDR3 reads TGTGCCAGCAGGCAGCCGGGACAGGCCCGAAAACTGTTTTTT.

This clonotype was seen a handful of times. The chain joins TRBV5-6 to TRBJ2-7; the D is unclear. Germline values: CDR1 SGHDT, CDR2 YYEEEE. This CDR3 is 15 amino acids long. V lost 3 bases and J 3 bases, leaving 16 bases between the germline ends. CDR3: CASSSKVNKGYEQYF. The CDR3 nucleotides are TGTGCCAGCAGCTCAAAAGTCAATAAGGGCTACGAGCAGTACTTC.

The chain couples TRBV30 to TRBJ2-1, with D possibly being TRBD1 (6 bases). Trimming removed 4 bases at V and 7 bases at J, with 20 bases between. Germline CDR1 is GTSNPN and CDR2 is SVGIG (reference sequence). The CDR3 spans 15 residues. The chain's CDR3 is CAWKPLGQGRNEQFF. CDR3 nucleotide sequence: TGTGCCTGGAAGCCCCTGGGACAAGGAAGGAATGAGCAGTTCTTC.

The chain links TRBV5-1 to TRBJ2-7; D is possibly TRBD2 (7 bases). V gave up 1 base and J gave up 3 bases, with 14 bases separating them. The CDR3 has 15 amino acids. The germline V gene encodes CDR1 SGHRS and CDR2 YFSETQ. CDR3 in amino acids: CASSLRGGPHYEQYF. CDR3 nucleotide sequence: TGCGCCAGCAGCTTGAGGGGGGGCCCCCACTACGAGCAGTACTTC.

The V gene is TRBV20-1, the J gene TRBJ2-5; D is undetermined. V lost 6 bases to trimming and J lost 5 bases, with 10 bases between them. The CDR3 is 11 residues long. CDR1 and CDR2 (germline): DFQATT, SNEGSKA (reference sequence). This CDR3 is CSALDEETQYF. The CDR3 DNA reads TGCAGTGCCCTGGACGAGGAGACCCAGTACTTC.

The genes are TRBV12-3 or TRBV12-4 and TRBJ2-5; weak D call: TRBD2 (5 bases). Trimming took off 3 bases at V and 1 base at J, with 12 bases between the two ends. CDR3 size: 15 residues. CDR3 sequence reads: CASSFEGILQETQYF. DNA for the CDR3: TGTGCCAGCAGTTTTGAGGGCATCCTCCAAGAGACCCAGTACTTC.

This clonotype was seen only a few times. The chain joins TRBV5-1 to TRBJ2-3; TRBD2 agrees at 13 bases. The CDR3 is made up of 17 amino acids. V gave up 4 bases and J gave up 6 bases; unmatched junction bases: 11. Germline V gives CDR1 SGHRS, CDR2 YFSETQ. The CDR3: CASSVRLAGGSGDTQYF. The CDR3 coding sequence is TGCGCCAGCAGCGTAAGACTAGCGGGGGGATCGGGGGATACGCAGTATTTT.

The J gene is TRBJ2-2, the V gene TRBV7-3; D is unclear. Germline V gene sequence: CDR1 SGHTA, CDR2 FQGTGA. The CDR3 has 13 amino acids. V was trimmed by 4 bases and J by 7 bases, leaving 10 bases between them. This CDR3 reads CASSSARGGELFF. The CDR3 DNA reads TGTGCCAGCAGCTCGGCTCGCGGCGGGGAGCTGTTTTTT.

There are a few counts of this clonotype. V and J are TRBV20-1 and TRBJ1-2; the D is unclear. Trimming removed 6 bases at V and 2 bases at J, with 13 bases between. Germline CDR1 and CDR2: DFQATT and SNEGSKA (reference sequence). CDR3 length: 13 residues. As DNA, the CDR3 is TGCAGTGCCATTCCGGCGGCGAACTATGGCTACACCTTC. Translating gives CSAIPAANYGYTF.

This clonotype appeared a few times. V and J are TRBV29-1 and TRBJ2-5; 11 bases fit TRBD1. The better agreement between TRBJ2-1 and the DNA end casts doubt on the J call. The CDR3 totals 14 residues. CDR1 and CDR2 from the germline V gene are SQVTM and ANQGSEA. The CDR3 loop reads CSVMGQGAYNEQFF. Written as DNA, the CDR3 is TGCAGCGTGATGGGACAGGGGGCCTACAATGAGCAGTTCTTC.

This clonotype was found once. The chain uses TRBV5-1 and TRBJ2-1, with D perhaps assigned TRBD1 or TRBD2 (6 bases each). The V end was cut by 1 base, the J end by 5 bases, with 13 bases between. CDR3 size: 15 residues. The V gene's germline CDR1 is SGHRS and CDR2 YFSETQ. CDR3: CASSLSGGANNEQFF. Written as DNA, the CDR3 is TGCGCCAGCAGCTTGTCCGGGGGCGCGAACAATGAGCAGTTCTTC.

This clonotype was counted between two and nine times. This chain connects TRBV6-5 to TRBJ2-7; TRBD1 is a possible D gene (6 bases). CDR3 length equals 14 residues. Trimming shortened V by 7 bases and J by 2 bases, and 15 bases separated the two germline ends. Per germline, CDR1 MNHEY and CDR2 SVGAGI. CDR3 sequence (DNA): TGTGCCAGCACCCGACTACAGGGTACCTACGAGCAGTACTTC. Protein product: CASTRLQGTYEQYF.

V gene TRBV3-1 combines with J gene TRBJ2-1, with 13 nucleotides matching TRBD2. J gave up 3 bases and V 4 bases, and 9 bases lay outside the gene matches. This CDR3 has 18 amino acids. Germline V gene lookup returns CDR1 LGHDT and CDR2 YNNKEL (reference sequence). CDR3: CASSRQMGLAGNYNEQFF. In DNA form, the CDR3 reads TGTGCCAGCAGCCGACAGATGGGACTAGCGGGGAACTACAATGAGCAGTTCTTC.

This chain links TRBV6-6 with TRBJ2-5; no firm D call. The length of the CDR3 is 14 residues. CDR1 is MNHNY, CDR2 SVGAGI, per germline (reference sequence). V was clipped by 0 bases and J by 2 bases, with 7 bases between them. The CDR3 nucleotides read TGTGCCAGCAGTTACTCGGTTCTGCAAGAGACCCAGTACTTC. Translation: CASSYSVLQETQYF.

The rearrangement uses TRBV20-1 and TRBJ2-5; D unclear. This CDR3 region has 15 residues. Per the germline V gene, CDR1 is DFQATT and CDR2 is SNEGSKA (reference sequence). V dropped 0 bases and J dropped 5 bases, with 16 bases sitting between them. CDR3 coding DNA: TGCAGTGCTAGAGATCCCTGGCGTCCCGGGGAGACCCAGTACTTC. Translation: CSARDPWRPGETQYF.

This clonotype was detected a few times. CDR3 amino acids: CASSRDRHTEAFF. The CDR3 coding sequence is TGTGCCAGCAGTCGGGACAGGCACACTGAAGCTTTCTTT. The chain has TRBV2 and TRBJ1-1; 8 nucleotides match TRBD1. V dropped 5 bases and J dropped 3; count of bases not matched to a gene: 2. The CDR3 is made up of 13 amino acids. Germline lookup yields CDR1 SNHLY and CDR2 FYNNEI.

The chain joins TRBV6-2 or TRBV6-3 to TRBJ2-3, with D perhaps given as TRBD1 or TRBD2 (7 bases each). This CDR3 is built from 17 residues. Trimming took off 6 bases at V and 2 bases at J, with 21 bases between the two ends. In germline, CDR1 is MNHEY, CDR2 SVGEGT. This CDR3 reads CASRPLRQGGYTDTQYF. The CDR3 DNA is TGTGCCAGCAGGCCCCTGAGACAGGGAGGGTACACAGATACGCAGTATTTT.

The rearrangement uses TRBV7-3 and TRBJ2-3; tentatively, D is TRBD1 (6 bases). The germline V gene encodes CDR1 SGHTA and CDR2 FQGTGA. Trimming took off 5 bases at V and 4 bases at J, with 16 bases between the two ends. The CDR3 is 15 residues long. Here the CDR3 reads CASSPSGRGADTQYF. The CDR3 DNA follows: TGTGCCAGCAGCCCCTCCGGCAGGGGCGCAGATACGCAGTATTTT.

With regard to this clonotype: The junction and the germline gene differ at one end; a read error may be behind it. V is TRBV12-3 or TRBV12-4 and J is TRBJ1-1; no clear D gene. The CDR3 runs 14 residues. This CDR3 is CATSYSPSRGEALF. CDR3 DNA sequence: TGTGCCACCTCATATTCCCCCAGCCGGGGTGAAGCTCTCTTT.

The gene calls are TRBV27 and TRBJ1-4; D remains ambiguous. V was clipped by 6 bases and J by 6 bases, with 14 bases between them. Germline V gives CDR1 MNHEY, CDR2 SMNVEV (reference sequence). The CDR3 consists of 14 residues. The CDR3 nucleotides are TGTGCCAGCAGCCCACTCCGCGTATATGAAAAACTGTTTTTT. Its translation: CASSPLRVYEKLFF.

This clonotype was counted between two and nine times. The J gene is TRBJ2-7, the V gene TRBV5-5, with TRBD2 matching 7 bases. CDR1 and CDR2 from the germline V gene are SGHKS and YYEKEE (reference sequence). There are 15 residues in the CDR3. The trim removed 2 bases at V and 2 bases at J, leaving 7 bases unmatched. The DNA of the CDR3 is TGTGCCAGCAGCTTTGGACTAGTAGAAGCCTACGAGCAGTACTTC. Its translation: CASSFGLVEAYEQYF.

This clonotype was seen a handful of times. This chain joins TRBV13 and TRBJ2-3; no clear D. Germline CDR1 and CDR2: PRHDT and FYEKMQ (reference sequence). CDR3 length: 14 amino acids. V was shortened by 1 base and J by 4 bases, with 9 bases between the two germline ends. This CDR3 reads CASSLAAEPDTQYF. CDR3 nucleotides: TGTGCCAGCAGCTTAGCGGCGGAGCCAGATACGCAGTATTTT.